The 30 T cell receptor beta chains listed next were all sequenced from one sample in a study of blood T cells in healthy people across ages. Using a J-beta primer mix together with a sample-barcoded 5' primer, a second PCR was run for about 7 to 12 cycles. From the 5' RACE reads, TCRdb called clonotypes with MiXCR, one entry per CDR3 protein. The sample shows around 800,000 distinct CDR3 sequences, 20% to 30% of them seen only once. A further study also used this sample, focusing on T cells of mothers and their children.

Material: blood. These receptors all stem from a boy between 10 and 17 years old in good health.

A few counts support this clonotype. The V call is TRBV25-1, the J call TRBJ2-5; tentatively, D is TRBD2 (6 bases). The CDR3 runs to 13 residues. V lost 6 bases and J 5 bases, leaving 13 bases between the germline ends. Germline V lookup: CDR1 MGHDK, CDR2 SYGVNS. The CDR3 sequence: CASRREVAETQYF. The DNA for the CDR3 is TGTGCCAGCAGAAGGGAGGTCGCGGAGACCCAGTACTTC.

This clonotype has at least ten counts. The rearrangement joins TRBV7-2 to TRBJ1-6; D remains ambiguous. Trimming cost V 5 bases and J 0 bases, with 11 bases left between them. The germline CDR1 and CDR2 sequences are SGHTA and FQGNSA. The CDR3 contains 16 residues. CDR3 loop: CASSLNSGSYNSPLHF. DNA for the CDR3: TGTGCCAGCAGCCTCAACAGCGGCTCCTATAATTCACCCCTCCACTTT.

A few counts support this clonotype. This chain connects TRBV9 to TRBJ2-1, with TRBD2 identical over 11 bases. Trimming removed 0 bases from V and 1 base from J; junction bases left unmatched: 6. CDR1 and CDR2 (germline): SGDLS, YYNGEE. The CDR3 is 18 amino acids. The CDR3 DNA follows: TGTGCCAGCAGCGTAGAACTAGCGGGGGACGTATCCTACAATGAGCAGTTCTTC. Residues: CASSVELAGDVSYNEQFF.

There are a few counts of this clonotype. The V and J genes are TRBV3-1 and TRBJ1-2; no definite D call. Germline-derived CDR1 and CDR2 are LGHDT and YNNKEL (reference sequence). The CDR3 is 16 amino acids. V was clipped by 0 bases and J by 4 bases, with 15 bases between them. CDR3 nucleotide sequence: TGTGCCAGCAGCCAAGAGGGCGGACGGCGGTTCTATGGCTACACCTTC. Translated: CASSQEGGRRFYGYTF. The complete variable domain, with remaining parts taken from reference TRBV3-1 and TRBJ1-2, reads DTAVSQTPKYLVTQMGNDKSIKCEQNLGHDTMYWYKQDSKKFLKIMFSYNNKELIINETVPNRFSPKSPDKAHLNLHINSLELGDSAVYFCASSQEGGRRFYGYTFGSGTRLTVV.

The J gene is TRBJ1-1, the V gene TRBV20-1, with TRBD1 matching over 8 bases. The V gene's germline CDR1 is DFQATT and CDR2 SNEGSKA (reference sequence). This CDR3 has 14 amino acids. V lost 1 base, J lost 3 bases, and 4 bases stayed unmatched. CDR3 sequence: CSARGDRRDTEAFF. The CDR3, as DNA: TGCAGTGCTAGAGGGGACAGGCGGGACACTGAAGCTTTCTTT.

There are a few counts of this clonotype. The J gene is TRBJ2-3, the V gene TRBV29-1; D not certain. V was shortened by 0 bases and J by 2 bases, with 9 bases between the two germline ends. CDR1 and CDR2 from the germline V gene are SQVTM and ANQGSEA. This CDR3 is built from 14 residues. The CDR3 nucleotides read TGCAGCGTTGAAGATCGTTCCGTCACAGATACGCAGTATTTT. Translated, it gives CSVEDRSVTDTQYF.

This chain joins TRBV12-3 or TRBV12-4 and TRBJ2-7; D gene uncertain. CDR3 length: 15 residues. V lost 3 bases, J lost 3 bases, and 15 bases lay in between. In nucleotides, the CDR3 is TGTGCCAGCAGTTTGGGCCCAGCTCCTTTCTACGAGCAGTACTTC. Residues: CASSLGPAPFYEQYF.

This chain links TRBV3-1 with TRBJ2-5, with unresolved D. From germline, CDR1 is LGHDT and CDR2 YNNKEL (reference sequence). This CDR3 has 12 residues. V was pared by 1 base and J by 4 bases, with 4 bases between. CDR3 DNA sequence: TGTGCCAGCAGCCAAGGAATAGAGACCCAGTACTTC. Translation: CASSQGIETQYF.

The chain links TRBV27 to TRBJ2-5, with TRBD2 as a possible D gene (5 bases). Germline V lookup: CDR1 MNHEY, CDR2 SMNVEV (reference sequence). V lost 0 bases and J lost 0, with 17 bases in between. The CDR3 extends over 18 amino acids. The DNA for the CDR3 is TGTGCCAGCAGTTTATCCGGCCTAGCTCTACCGTACCAAGAGACCCAGTACTTC. Residues: CASSLSGLALPYQETQYF.

This clonotype occurred a few times. V is TRBV5-1 and J is TRBJ1-1; D unclear. V gave up 5 bases and J gave up 2 bases, with 13 bases separating them. The CDR3 is 14 amino acids. The germline V gene encodes CDR1 SGHRS and CDR2 YFSETQ. The CDR3 coding sequence is TGCGCCAGCAGGACCCAGGCCATAAACACTGAAGCTTTCTTT. As protein: CASRTQAINTEAFF.

As DNA, the CDR3 is TGTGCCAGCAGTAAGCCCCCTCCCTACAATGAGCAGTTCTTC. It codes for CASSKPPPYNEQFF. This chain links TRBV2 with TRBJ2-5; D is unclear. The end of the DNA is better explained by TRBJ2-1, so the J call may be wrong. Germline assignment: CDR1 SNHLY and CDR2 FYNNEI. The CDR3 spans 14 residues.

This chain connects TRBV12-3 or TRBV12-4 to TRBJ1-1; no firm D call. V was trimmed by 1 base and J by 5 bases, leaving 11 bases between them. The CDR3 sequence is 14 residues long. CDR3: CASSLDGRWTEAFF. The CDR3 DNA reads as TGTGCCAGCAGTTTAGACGGGAGGTGGACTGAAGCTTTCTTT.

V and J are TRBV7-9 and TRBJ2-5, with 8 bases lining up with TRBD1. The junction had 8 bases not matched to a gene; V was cut back by 6 bases and J by 5 bases. Germline V gene data show CDR1 as SEHNR and CDR2 as FQNEAQ (reference sequence). The CDR3 loop spans 14 amino acids. In DNA form, the CDR3 reads TGTGCCAGCAGTCAGGGGGCCGCTGGGGAGACCCAGTACTTC. Its protein is CASSQGAAGETQYF. The full variable domain, with the rest looked up from reference TRBV7-9 and TRBJ2-5, is DTGVSQNPRHKITKRGQNVTFRCDPISEHNRLYWYRQTLGQGPEFLTYFQNEAQLEKSRLLSDRFSAERPKGSFSTLEIQRTEQGDSAMYLCASSQGAAGETQYFGPGTRLLVL.

In this sample, this clonotype turned up a few times. The genes are TRBV7-2 and TRBJ2-1, with D unresolved. CDR3 length: 13 amino acids. Germline V gene sequence: CDR1 SGHTA, CDR2 FQGNSA. V lost 5 bases to trimming and J lost 6 bases, with 11 bases between them. CDR3 sequence (DNA): TGTGCCAGCAGCACCCAGTTCGGCAATGAGCAGTTCTTC. This gives the protein CASSTQFGNEQFF.

This clonotype was seen a few times. The chain has TRBV29-1 and TRBJ1-2; no reliable D call. Between the trimmed V and J ends, which lost 5 bases and 4 bases, there was a span of 8 bases. The CDR3 has 11 residues. The germline V gene has CDR1 SQVTM and CDR2 ANQGSEA. The CDR3 sequence is CSVRSVYGYTF. Here the CDR3 DNA reads TGCAGCGTTAGATCCGTCTATGGCTACACCTTC.

This clonotype was counted once. Sequence at one end of the junction differs from germline and may be a read error. This rearrangement joins TRBV5-1 to TRBJ1-2, with D uncertain. There are 13 residues in the CDR3. CDR1 and CDR2 (germline): SGHRS, YFSETQ. The CDR3 reads CASSPEPAGGYAF. In DNA form, the CDR3 reads TGCGCCAGCAGCCCCGAGCCCGCGGGTGGCTACGCCTTC.

This clonotype was seen a few times. This chain links TRBV10-3 with TRBJ2-2; 14 bases fit TRBD2. Germline CDR1 ENHRY, CDR2 SYGVKD. Germline trimming cut 5 bases from V and 0 bases from J; bases unmatched to any gene: 5. CDR3 length: 18 residues. CDR3 protein: CAISRTSGGNPNTGELFF. CDR3 bases: TGTGCCATCAGTCGGACTAGCGGGGGGAACCCGAACACCGGGGAGCTGTTTTTT.

V and J are TRBV12-3 or TRBV12-4 and TRBJ2-3, with D uncertain. This CDR3 has 12 amino acids. Trimming stripped 6 bases from V and 10 bases from J, with 14 bases between. The DNA for the CDR3 is TGTGCCAGCAGCTTGAGTAGGGATGCGCAGTATTTT. Its translation: CASSLSRDAQYF.

This clonotype was seen a few times. This chain joins TRBV29-1 and TRBJ1-1, with D maybe TRBD1 (6 bases). Germline CDR1 is SQVTM and CDR2 is ANQGSEA. This CDR3 spans 13 amino acids. Trimming removed 6 bases from V and 1 base from J, with 12 bases in between. CDR3 residues: CSVYREGNTEAFF. CDR3 sequence (DNA): TGCAGCGTATACAGGGAGGGGAACACTGAAGCTTTCTTT.

The chain has TRBV20-1 and TRBJ1-2, with a tentative D call TRBD1 (6 bases). Trimming left V 2 bases short and J 6 bases short, with 7 bases between. The germline V gene has CDR1 DFQATT and CDR2 SNEGSKA (reference sequence). This CDR3 has 11 amino acids. CDR3: CSARRQDGYTF. In nucleotides, the CDR3 is TGCAGTGCTAGACGACAGGATGGCTACACCTTC.

The chain joins TRBV5-1 to TRBJ2-5; 9 positions agree with TRBD2. The DNA end is a closer match to TRBJ2-1, so the J assignment may be wrong. The CDR3 has 12 residues. Germline CDR1 SGHRS, CDR2 YFSETQ. The CDR3 sequence is CASSLAGHEQFF. The CDR3, as DNA: TGCGCCAGCAGCCTAGCGGGGCATGAGCAGTTCTTC.

This clonotype came up a few times. This chain links TRBV4-2 with TRBJ2-5, with D maybe TRBD1 (6 bases). The CDR3 totals 14 residues. V was pared by 6 bases and J by 4 bases, with 15 bases between. Germline CDR1 reads LGHNA; CDR2 reads YNFKEQ. CDR3 in DNA: TGTGCCAGCAGTTACAGGGCTCTGAGAGAGACCCAGTACTTC. It encodes CASSYRALRETQYF.

The chain joins TRBV4-1 to TRBJ2-7; D is unresolved. Between the trimmed V and J ends, which lost 5 bases and 7 bases, there was a span of 27 bases. The germline V gene has CDR1 MGHRA and CDR2 YSYEKL. The CDR3 covers 17 residues. In nucleotides, the CDR3 is TGCGCCAGCAGCTCTCAACTTCAATCCGAGAAATTAGGGGAGCAGTACTTC. Encoded protein: CASSSQLQSEKLGEQYF.

The V gene is TRBV27, the J gene TRBJ1-1; 8 bases fit TRBD1. CDR1 is MNHEY and CDR2 is SMNVEV in the germline V gene (reference sequence). The CDR3 has 17 residues. V gave up 4 bases and J gave up 6 bases; unmatched junction bases: 16. The CDR3 loop is CASSSITETGVLAEAFF. In nucleotides, the CDR3 is TGTGCCAGCAGTTCCATCACCGAGACAGGGGTTTTAGCTGAAGCTTTCTTT.

In its sample, this clonotype was seen a few times. The chain uses TRBV7-9 and TRBJ2-5; 7 bases are a match to TRBD1. Germline V gene data show CDR1 as SEHNR and CDR2 as FQNEAQ (reference sequence). The CDR3 contains 15 residues. V lost 3 bases and J lost 1; bases outside the gene matches: 5. The CDR3 spells CASSFRQGSQETQYF. The CDR3 DNA follows: TGTGCCAGCAGCTTCAGACAGGGATCCCAAGAGACCCAGTACTTC.

The chain employs TRBV14 and TRBJ2-1; 7 bases match TRBD2. The CDR3 is made up of 16 amino acids. Germline V CDR1 and CDR2: SGHDN, FVKESK. V trimming: 0 bases; J trimming: 4 bases; junction bases outside the gene matches: 6. DNA of the CDR3: TGTGCCAGCAGCCAAGATCTGACTAGCAAATACAATGAGCAGTTCTTC. Translating gives CASSQDLTSKYNEQFF.

The gene calls are TRBV7-9 and TRBJ1-4; D is ambiguous. CDR1 and CDR2 (germline): SEHNR, FQNEAQ (reference sequence). This CDR3 region has 13 residues. V was cut by 4 bases and J by 6 bases, with 9 bases left in between. CDR3 residues: CASSWRGDEKLFF. For the CDR3, the DNA is TGTGCCAGCAGCTGGCGGGGAGATGAAAAACTGTTTTTT.

CDR3 in DNA: TGCAGCGCCTCAGGGGGTGAGAACGAGCAGTACTTC. Protein product: CSASGGENEQYF. The chain recombines TRBV29-1 with TRBJ2-7; the match to TRBD1 covers 7 bases. The CDR3 totals 12 residues. CDR1 is SQVTM and CDR2 is ANQGSEA in the germline V gene. J was trimmed by 5 bases and V by 7 bases; bases with no gene match: 8.

The table lists this clonotype with a few counts. This chain joins TRBV5-1 and TRBJ2-1, with 8 bases identical to TRBD2. Germline V gives CDR1 SGHRS, CDR2 YFSETQ. Trimming at V came to 4 bases and at J to 0 bases, leaving 3 bases not matched to a gene. The CDR3 contains 15 residues. CDR3 in amino acids: CASSVGTSSYNEQFF. CDR3 nucleotides: TGCGCCAGCAGCGTAGGGACTAGCTCCTACAATGAGCAGTTCTTC.

J is TRBJ2-1 and V is TRBV27; the D gene could be TRBD1 or TRBD2 (5 bases each). The V and J ends lost 5 bases and 0 bases respectively, with 14 bases between them. The CDR3 spans 16 residues. The germline gives CDR1 MNHEY, CDR2 SMNVEV (reference sequence). This CDR3 reads CASSHTEGHSYNEQFF. CDR3 bases: TGTGCCAGCAGTCATACAGAGGGGCACTCCTACAATGAGCAGTTCTTC.